The 29 T cell receptor beta chains presented below share a single source sample, sequenced in a study of sequential checkpoint blockade in melanoma. Produced via immunoSEQ multiplex PCR; TCRdb's table is partial and in-frame only. Of about 28,000 clones in the sample, 85% to 90% were seen once. Described treatment: randomized to nivolumab then ipilimumab (arm A) or the reverse (arm B). Sample: CD8+ T cells sorted from blood (inferred from file names), taken from a patient given nivolumab and ipilimumab in sequence. Source of these receptors: a human donor with melanoma.

The chain has TRBV27 and TRBJ2-3; TRBD2 matches at 11 bases. The V segment lost 5 bases and the J segment 4 bases; nucleotides outside the gene matches: 11. Germline V gene sequence: CDR1 MNHEY, CDR2 SMNVEV (reference sequence). CDR3 length: 17 amino acids. The CDR3 reads CASSPLSSGGEADTQYF. For the CDR3, the DNA is TGTGCCAGCAGTCCCCTCAGTAGCGGGGGGGAAGCAGATACGCAGTATTTT.

J is TRBJ1-5 and V is TRBV6-5, with D unresolved. V lost 6 bases, J lost 3 bases, and 12 bases lay in between. Germline V gene data show CDR1 as MNHEY and CDR2 as SVGAGI. The CDR3 runs to 14 residues. CDR3 coding DNA: TGTGCCAGCAGAGGGAGCGGCCCCAATCAGCCCCAGCATTTT. Its translation: CASRGSGPNQPQHF.

CDR3 region: CASSSSLSSYNEQFF. As DNA, the CDR3 is TGCGCCAGCAGCTCCTCCTTGAGCTCCTACAATGAGCAGTTCTTC. The chain combines TRBV5-1 with TRBJ2-1; D is unresolved. The CDR3 sequence is 15 residues long. CDR1 and CDR2 (germline): SGHRS, YFSETQ. Trimming took off 3 bases at V and 0 bases at J, with 10 bases between the two ends.

The rearrangement links TRBV7-8 to TRBJ2-7; 14 bases line up with TRBD2. Germline V gene lookup returns CDR1 SGHVS and CDR2 FQNEAQ. The CDR3 runs to 15 residues. Trimming removed 2 bases from V and 5 bases from J; junction bases left unmatched: 2. The CDR3 loop is CASSLSGLAGDEQYF. Here the CDR3 DNA reads TGTGCCAGCAGCTTATCGGGACTAGCGGGAGACGAGCAGTACTTC.

This chain connects TRBV28 to TRBJ1-3, with D perhaps TRBD1 (6 bases). The CDR3 totals 14 residues. Germline CDR1 is MDHEN and CDR2 is SYDVKM. V was clipped by 3 bases and J by 4 bases, with 10 bases between them. CDR3 bases: TGTGCCAGCAGTTTTAGGGGGTTGGGAAACACCATATATTTT. Translation gives CASSFRGLGNTIYF.

A few counts support this clone. Other DNA sequences in the same sample also yield this CDR3. The chain carries TRBV6-1 and TRBJ2-5; 11 bases map to TRBD2. V lost 2 bases, J lost 1 base, and 0 bases stayed unmatched. Germline values: CDR1 MNHNS, CDR2 SASEGT. The length of the CDR3 is 15 residues. The CDR3 sequence is CASSELAGGQETQYF. The CDR3, as DNA: TGTGCCAGCAGTGAACTAGCGGGGGGCCAAGAGACCCAGTACTTC.

V gene TRBV7-9 combines with J gene TRBJ2-1; 11 bases fit TRBD2. The CDR3 runs 16 residues. Germline assignment: CDR1 SEHNR and CDR2 FQNEAQ (reference sequence). Trimming took 5 bases from V and 8 from J; bases not matched to a gene: 11. CDR3 sequence reads: CASSTLAGGWRDEQFF. CDR3 in DNA: TGTGCCAGCAGCACTCTAGCGGGAGGCTGGAGAGATGAGCAGTTCTTC.

The chain employs TRBV7-8 and TRBJ1-2; 8 nucleotides agree with TRBD1. CDR3 length: 14 amino acids. CDR1 is SGHVS, CDR2 FQNEAQ, per germline. The J segment lost 5 bases and the V segment lost 5 bases, leaving 7 bases of the junction unmatched. CDR3 loop: CASSKLQGVYGYTF. The CDR3 coding sequence is TGTGCCAGCAGCAAATTACAGGGGGTTTATGGCTACACCTTC.

This clone was seen only once. The chain couples TRBV29-1 to TRBJ2-1, with TRBD2 matching 10 bases. Germline V gives CDR1 SQVTM, CDR2 ANQGSEA. V lost 5 bases and J lost 8; bases outside the gene matches: 12. CDR3 length: 15 amino acids. The CDR3 reads CSVSQLAGVLDEQFF. The CDR3 DNA reads TGCAGCGTTAGCCAGCTAGCGGGAGTTTTAGATGAGCAGTTCTTC.

This chain links TRBV9 with TRBJ1-2; TRBD1 might be the D (6 bases). CDR1 and CDR2 from the germline V gene are SGDLS and YYNGEE. V was clipped by 5 bases and J by 3 bases, with 14 bases between them. CDR3 length: 14 amino acids. The CDR3 nucleotides are TGTGCCAGCAGTACGGGGGGCTCGGACTATGGCTACACCTTC. Amino acid sequence: CASSTGGSDYGYTF.

V and J are TRBV9 and TRBJ2-1; weak D call: TRBD2 (6 bases). CDR3 length: 16 amino acids. Germline-derived CDR1 and CDR2 are SGDLS and YYNGEE. Trimming took off 0 bases at V and 5 bases at J, with 15 bases between the two ends. CDR3 DNA: TGTGCCAGCAGCGTAGTCGGGAGAGCCTCACACAATGAGCAGTTCTTC. Translated: CASSVVGRASHNEQFF.

The chain couples TRBV28 to TRBJ1-1; tentative D call: TRBD1 (5 bases). Trimming pared 6 bases from V and 5 bases from J, leaving 13 bases between. The CDR3 is 13 residues long. Germline V gene lookup returns CDR1 MDHEN and CDR2 SYDVKM. The CDR3 loop reads CASRERGNTEAFF. The CDR3 nucleotides are TGTGCCAGCAGAGAAAGGGGTAATACTGAAGCTTTCTTT. Based on the CDR3 plus reference TRBV28 and TRBJ1-1, the full variable domain is DVKVTQSSRYLVKRTGEKVFLECVQDMDHENMFWYRQDPGLGLRLIYFSYDVKMKEKGDIPEGYSVSREKKERFSLILESASTNQTSMYLCASRERGNTEAFFGQGTRLTVV.

V usage is TRBV5-6 and J usage is TRBJ2-1, with a weak D call TRBD1 (5 bases). CDR1 is SGHDT and CDR2 is YYEEEE in the germline V gene. The CDR3 has 15 residues. V was cut by 1 base and J by 4 bases, with 12 bases left in between. The CDR3 coding sequence is TGTGCCAGCAGCTTGAGAACAGGCAGGTACAATGAGCAGTTCTTC. It codes for CASSLRTGRYNEQFF.

This clone has just one count. The chain employs TRBV7-8 and TRBJ2-3, with 8 bases fitting TRBD1. The CDR3 totals 15 residues. Germline V gene sequence: CDR1 SGHVS, CDR2 FQNEAQ. The V gene end was trimmed by 5 bases and the J gene end by 2 bases; junction bases not matched to a gene: 6. CDR3 bases: TGTGCCAGCAGCCCCACAGGGGGGAACACAGATACGCAGTATTTT. Residues: CASSPTGGNTDTQYF.

The chain employs TRBV9 and TRBJ2-1; 11 bases fit TRBD2. Germline loops: CDR1 SGDLS, CDR2 YYNGEE. The V gene end was trimmed by 4 bases and the J gene end by 5 bases; junction bases not matched to a gene: 5. There are 15 residues in the CDR3. The CDR3 spells CASSPGLAVNNEQFF. In DNA, the CDR3 is TGTGCCAGCAGCCCGGGACTAGCGGTCAACAATGAGCAGTTCTTC. Full variable domain (remainder filled in from reference TRBV9 and TRBJ2-1): DSGVTQTPKHLITATGQRVTLRCSPRSGDLSVYWYQQSLDQGLQFLIQYYNGEERAKGNILERFSAQQFPDLHSELNLSSLELGDSALYFCASSPGLAVNNEQFFGPGTRLTVL.

The genes are TRBV29-1 and TRBJ1-2; D remains ambiguous. The ends were cut back, 6 bases at V and 4 bases at J, with 15 bases in the middle. The CDR3 length is 13 residues. Germline V lookup: CDR1 SQVTM, CDR2 ANQGSEA. In DNA, the CDR3 is TGCAGCGTCACCGACCGACTTGGCTATGGCTACACCTTC. Protein product: CSVTDRLGYGYTF.

The V and J genes are TRBV5-6 and TRBJ2-6; D unclear. The CDR3 covers 13 residues. Looked up from germline, CDR1 is SGHDT and CDR2 is YYEEEE. V was cut by 6 bases and J by 1 base, with 5 bases left in between. CDR3 loop: CASMRSGANVLTF. The CDR3 nucleotides are TGTGCCAGCATGCGATCTGGGGCCAACGTCCTGACTTTC.

The chain recombines TRBV13 with TRBJ2-5; 10 nucleotides align to TRBD2. The germline V gene has CDR1 PRHDT and CDR2 FYEKMQ (reference sequence). The CDR3 spans 15 residues. Losses at the gene ends were 3 bases for V and 6 bases for J; bases not matched to a gene: 7. This CDR3 is CASSLGAGGPKTQYF. The CDR3 DNA is TGTGCCAGCAGCTTGGGAGCGGGAGGGCCAAAGACCCAGTACTTC.

The chain is built from TRBV7-2 and TRBJ2-7; 7 bases are a match to TRBD1. V lost 3 bases to trimming and J lost 3 bases; unmatched junction nucleotides: 5. CDR3 length equals 14 residues. Germline CDR1 reads SGHTA; CDR2 reads FQGNSA. CDR3 amino acids: CASSLGGTDYEQYV. As DNA, the CDR3 is TGTGCCAGCAGCTTGGGTGGGACAGACTACGAGCAGTACGTC.

The J gene is TRBJ2-7, the V gene TRBV18, with TRBD1 identical over 7 bases. Per germline, CDR1 KGHSH and CDR2 LQKENI. There are 17 residues in the CDR3. Trimming at V came to 3 bases and at J to 4 bases, leaving 15 bases not matched to a gene. For the CDR3, the DNA is TGTGCCAGCTCACCGGGGTACAGGGGAAAAGAGATGTACGAGCAGTACGTC. It is translated as CASSPGYRGKEMYEQYV.

The genes are TRBV6-6 and TRBJ2-7; 7 positions agree with TRBD1. V lost 2 bases, J lost 2 bases, and 0 bases stayed unmatched. The CDR3 is 13 residues long. Looked up from germline, CDR1 is MNHNY and CDR2 is SVGAGI (reference sequence). CDR3 nucleotide sequence: TGTGCCAGCAGTTACGACAGGGCCTACGAGCAGTACTTC. Translating gives CASSYDRAYEQYF.

This rearrangement joins TRBV15 to TRBJ2-1, with D perhaps matching TRBD2 (5 bases). The CDR3 is 13 residues long. The germline CDR1 and CDR2 sequences are LNHNV and YYDKDF (reference sequence). V was trimmed by 5 bases and J by 6 bases, leaving 11 bases between them. CDR3 sequence: CATSLGSINEQFF. In nucleotides, the CDR3 is TGTGCCACCAGCCTAGGGAGTATCAATGAGCAGTTCTTC. Together with reference TRBV15 and TRBJ2-1, the CDR3 gives the full variable domain: DAMVIQNPRYQVTQFGKPVTLSCSQTLNHNVMYWYQQKSSQAPKLLFHYYDKDFNNEADTPDNFQSRRPNTSFCFLDIRSPGLGDTAMYLCATSLGSINEQFFGPGTRLTVL.

The rearrangement joins TRBV4-1 to TRBJ1-2; a possible D gene is TRBD1 (5 bases). Germline values: CDR1 MGHRA, CDR2 YSYEKL. Trimming left V 0 bases short and J 2 bases short, with 10 bases between. The CDR3 is 15 residues long. CDR3 bases: TGCGCCAGCAGCCAAGATAAGGGGCTAAACTATGGCTACACCTTC. Residues: CASSQDKGLNYGYTF.

The chain uses TRBV2 and TRBJ1-5, with D possibly being TRBD1 (5 bases). Germline CDR1 SNHLY, CDR2 FYNNEI. This CDR3 contains 16 residues. Trimming cost V 4 bases and J 4 bases, with 17 bases left between them. The DNA for the CDR3 is TGTGCCAGCAGTGTCGGAGTGGTGGGGCAGAATCAGCCCCAGCATTTT. Amino acids: CASSVGVVGQNQPQHF.

This clone was recorded a few times. The chain links TRBV6-6 to TRBJ1-1, with D perhaps matching TRBD1 (5 bases). The length of the CDR3 is 11 residues. In germline, CDR1 is MNHNY, CDR2 SVGAGI (reference sequence). The ends were cut back, 7 bases at V and 13 bases at J, with 16 bases in the middle. The DNA of the CDR3 is TGTGCCAGCATGTGGACACAAGGTGGTTTCTTT. It is translated as CASMWTQGGFF.

The chain employs TRBV19 and TRBJ2-7; 8 bases map to TRBD1. Germline values: CDR1 LNHDA, CDR2 SQIVND (reference sequence). Trimming at V came to 4 bases and at J to 7 bases, leaving 12 bases not matched to a gene. This CDR3 contains 15 residues. The CDR3 DNA is TGTGCCAGTAGTAACCTCGGCCAGGGGGCGTGGGAGCAGTACTTC. It codes for CASSNLGQGAWEQYF.

The chain couples TRBV14 to TRBJ2-7; TRBD1 agrees at 8 bases. V gave up 6 bases and J gave up 1 base; unmatched junction bases: 2. Germline CDR1 SGHDN, CDR2 FVKESK. The CDR3 is 13 amino acids. The CDR3 spells CASRGDRSYEQYF. The CDR3 DNA follows: TGTGCCAGCAGGGGGGACAGGTCCTACGAGCAGTACTTC. Supplemented by reference TRBV14 and TRBJ2-7, the full variable domain reads EAGVTQFPSHSVIEKGQTVTLRCDPISGHDNLYWYRRVMGKEIKFLLHFVKESKQDESGMPNNRFLAERTGGTYSTLKVQPAELEDSGVYFCASRGDRSYEQYFGPGTRLTVT.

The V and J genes are TRBV18 and TRBJ2-3; TRBD1 aligns across 7 bases. Looked up from germline, CDR1 is KGHSH and CDR2 is LQKENI. The CDR3 consists of 16 residues. With 6 bases clipped from V and 0 bases from J, the junction kept 9 bases outside the gene matches. The CDR3 nucleotides are TGTGCCAGCTCGCTCACAGGGGATTCTAGCACAGATACGCAGTATTTT. Encoded protein: CASSLTGDSSTDTQYF.

The chain couples TRBV4-1 to TRBJ1-6; 11 bases align to TRBD1. Germline-derived CDR1 and CDR2 are MGHRA and YSYEKL. The V gene end was trimmed by 1 base and the J gene end by 9 bases; junction bases not matched to a gene: 5. The CDR3 is 16 amino acids. The CDR3 coding sequence is TGCGCCAGCAGCCAAGGGACAGGGGGCTCGGGTTCACCCCTCCACTTT. This sequence encodes CASSQGTGGSGSPLHF.